The present TCR beta chain was sequenced within a study of cytomegalovirus exposure and HLA in healthy donors. Study summary: Clustering assigned roughly 81% of the roughly 370 genotyped donors to the Caucasian-associated ancestry cluster.

Trimming pared 7 bases from V and 4 bases from J, leaving 17 bases between. The CDR3 has 15 residues. CDR1 is SNHLY and CDR2 is FYNNEI in the germline V gene. The PCR made use of 60 Vbeta and 13 Jbeta primers. TCRdb keeps only in-frame clones here, not all; method: immunoSEQ multiplex PCR. The data hold 45,000 to 65,000 clones, with about 80% observed a single time. On this clone: As yet, its antigen is unknown.

Study results and caveats: CMV serostatus was the sole immune exposure information available. Several of the most significant clusters appeared, in a later analysis, to be linked to common viral pathogens. Clonal expansion, a later analysis showed, was greater in HLA-associated TCR beta chains than in equally common others.

What was sequenced was PBMCs. The V call is TRBV2, the J call TRBJ1-5; TRBD1 might be the D (6 bases). The sequence came from a middle-aged woman in good health and CMV-seropositive. CDR3 residues: CASTVDIQGNQPQHF. DNA for the CDR3: TGTGCCAGCACCGTTGACATCCAGGGGAATCAGCCCCAGCATTTT.